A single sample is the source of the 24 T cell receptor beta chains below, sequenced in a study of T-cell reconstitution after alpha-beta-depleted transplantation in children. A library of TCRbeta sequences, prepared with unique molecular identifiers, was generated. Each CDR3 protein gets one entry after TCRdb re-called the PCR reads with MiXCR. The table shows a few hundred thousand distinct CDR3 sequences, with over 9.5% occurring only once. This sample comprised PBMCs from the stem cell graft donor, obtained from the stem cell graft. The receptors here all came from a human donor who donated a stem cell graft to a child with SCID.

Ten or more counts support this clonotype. CDR3 DNA sequence: TGTGCCACCAGCCAGGACAGGGTCGGCGATACGCAGTATTTT. This codes for CATSQDRVGDTQYF. J is TRBJ2-3 and V is TRBV15; the match to TRBD1 covers 8 bases. V lost 5 bases, J lost 6 bases, and 7 bases stayed unmatched. The CDR3 length is 14 residues. Germline CDR1 is LNHNV and CDR2 is YYDKDF (reference sequence).

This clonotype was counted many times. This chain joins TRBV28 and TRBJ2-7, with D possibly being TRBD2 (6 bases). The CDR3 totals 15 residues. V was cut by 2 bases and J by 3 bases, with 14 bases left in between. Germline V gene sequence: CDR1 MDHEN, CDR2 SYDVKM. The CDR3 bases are TGTGCCAGCAGTTTACTCGGCGGGGCGAACTACGAGCAGTACTTC. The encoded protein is CASSLLGGANYEQYF.

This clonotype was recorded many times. CDR3 sequence (DNA): TGCAGTGCTAGAGATATTCAGGGAGAGTGGACTGAAGCTTTCTTT. Encoded protein: CSARDIQGEWTEAFF. The chain carries TRBV20-1 and TRBJ1-1; D possibly corresponds to TRBD1 (5 bases). From germline, CDR1 is DFQATT and CDR2 SNEGSKA (reference sequence). The V and J ends lost 0 bases and 5 bases respectively, with 16 bases between them. The CDR3 is made up of 15 amino acids.

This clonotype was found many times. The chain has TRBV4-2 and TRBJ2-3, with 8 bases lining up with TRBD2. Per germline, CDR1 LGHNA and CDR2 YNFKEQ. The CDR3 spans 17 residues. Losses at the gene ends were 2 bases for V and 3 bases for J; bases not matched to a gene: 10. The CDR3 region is CASSQSPGGGETDTQYF. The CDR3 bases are TGTGCCAGCAGCCAATCCCCGGGGGGGGGAGAAACAGATACGCAGTATTTT.

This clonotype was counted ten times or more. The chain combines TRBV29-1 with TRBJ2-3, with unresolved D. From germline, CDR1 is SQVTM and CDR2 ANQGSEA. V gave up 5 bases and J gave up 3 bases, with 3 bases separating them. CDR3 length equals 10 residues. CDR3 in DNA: TGCAGCGTTAGGACAGATACGCAGTATTTT. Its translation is CSVRTDTQYF.

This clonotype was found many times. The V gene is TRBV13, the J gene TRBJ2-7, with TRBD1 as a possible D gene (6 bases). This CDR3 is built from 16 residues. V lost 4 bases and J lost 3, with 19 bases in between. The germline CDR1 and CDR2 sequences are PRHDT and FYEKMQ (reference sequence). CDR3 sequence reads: CASSSPGRGSLYEQYF. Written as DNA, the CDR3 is TGTGCCAGCAGCTCTCCGGGCAGGGGTAGCCTCTACGAGCAGTACTTC.

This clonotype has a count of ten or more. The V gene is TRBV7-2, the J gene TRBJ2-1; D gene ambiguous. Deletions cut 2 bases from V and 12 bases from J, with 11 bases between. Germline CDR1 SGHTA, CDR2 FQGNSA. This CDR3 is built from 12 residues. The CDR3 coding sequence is TGTGCCAGCAGCTTACAGTACACGCGGCAGTTCTTC. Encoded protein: CASSLQYTRQFF.

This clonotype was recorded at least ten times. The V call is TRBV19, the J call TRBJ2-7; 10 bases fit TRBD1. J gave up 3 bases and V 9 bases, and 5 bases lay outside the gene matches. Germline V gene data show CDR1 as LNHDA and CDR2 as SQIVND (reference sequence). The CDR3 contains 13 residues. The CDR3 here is CASAGQGIYEQYF. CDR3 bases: TGTGCCAGCGCGGGACAGGGGATCTACGAGCAGTACTTC.

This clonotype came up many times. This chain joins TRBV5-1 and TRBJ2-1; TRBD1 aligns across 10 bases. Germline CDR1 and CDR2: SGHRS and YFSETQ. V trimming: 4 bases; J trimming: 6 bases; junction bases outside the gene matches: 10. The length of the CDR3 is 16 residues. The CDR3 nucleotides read TGCGCCAGCAGCACCCCCGGGACAGGGGCGGGCAATGAGCAGTTCTTC. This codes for CASSTPGTGAGNEQFF. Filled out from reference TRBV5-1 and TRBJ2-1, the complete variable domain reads KAGVTQTPRYLIKTRGQQVTLSCSPISGHRSVSWYQQTPGQGLQFLFEYFSETQRNKGNFPGRFSGRQFSNSRSEMNVSTLELGDSALYLCASSTPGTGAGNEQFFGPGTRLTVL.

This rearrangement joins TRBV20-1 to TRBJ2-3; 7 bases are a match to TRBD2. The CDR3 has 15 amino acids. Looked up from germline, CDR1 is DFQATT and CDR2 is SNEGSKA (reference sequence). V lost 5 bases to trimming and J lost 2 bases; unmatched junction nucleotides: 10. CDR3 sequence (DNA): TGCAGTGCTTTCGGACTAGGCTATGACACAGATACGCAGTATTTT. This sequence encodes CSAFGLGYDTDTQYF.

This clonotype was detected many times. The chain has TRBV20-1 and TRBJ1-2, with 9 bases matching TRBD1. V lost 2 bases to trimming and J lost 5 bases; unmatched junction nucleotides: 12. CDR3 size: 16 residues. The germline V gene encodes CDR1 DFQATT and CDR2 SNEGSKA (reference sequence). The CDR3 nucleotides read TGCAGTGCTAGACTTCAATCTCGGGACAGGGAGTATGGCTACACCTTC. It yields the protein CSARLQSRDREYGYTF.

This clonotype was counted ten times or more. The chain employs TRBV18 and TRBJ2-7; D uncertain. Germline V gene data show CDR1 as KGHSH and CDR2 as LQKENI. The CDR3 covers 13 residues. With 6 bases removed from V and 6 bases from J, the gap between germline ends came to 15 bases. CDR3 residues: CASSVSDRSEQYF. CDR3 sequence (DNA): TGTGCCAGCTCCGTTTCGGACCGTAGCGAGCAGTACTTC.

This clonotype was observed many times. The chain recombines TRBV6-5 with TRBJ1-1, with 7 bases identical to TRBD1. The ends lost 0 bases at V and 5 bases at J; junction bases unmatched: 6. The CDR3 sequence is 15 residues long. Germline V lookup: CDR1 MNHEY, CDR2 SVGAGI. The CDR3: CASSYSQGPGTEAFF. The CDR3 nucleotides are TGTGCCAGCAGTTACTCACAGGGGCCGGGGACTGAAGCTTTCTTT.

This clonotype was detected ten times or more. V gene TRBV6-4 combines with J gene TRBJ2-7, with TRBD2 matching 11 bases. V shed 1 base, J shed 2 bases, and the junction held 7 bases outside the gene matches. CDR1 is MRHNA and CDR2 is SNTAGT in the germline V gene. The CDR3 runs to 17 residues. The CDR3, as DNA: TGTGCCAGCAGTGACTGCTTCGGGACTAGCGGCCCCTACGAGCAGTACTTC. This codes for CASSDCFGTSGPYEQYF.

This chain's CDR3 is CSDRDGGPGDTQYF. CDR3 in DNA: TGCAGCGATCGGGACGGGGGGCCGGGAGATACGCAGTATTTT. This chain connects TRBV29-1 to TRBJ2-3, with a weak D call TRBD2 (7 bases). CDR1 and CDR2 (germline): SQVTM, ANQGSEA. This CDR3 is built from 14 residues. Deletions cut 7 bases from V and 5 bases from J, with 19 bases between.

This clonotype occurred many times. CDR3 DNA sequence: TGCAGTGCTAGAGAGTTGTTCGGCAGGGGGAACACTGAAGCTTTCTTT. This encodes CSARELFGRGNTEAFF. The V call is TRBV20-1, the J call TRBJ1-1, with D possibly matching TRBD1 (6 bases). The CDR3 extends over 16 amino acids. Germline assignment: CDR1 DFQATT and CDR2 SNEGSKA (reference sequence). The ends were cut back, 0 bases at V and 1 base at J, with 15 bases in the middle.

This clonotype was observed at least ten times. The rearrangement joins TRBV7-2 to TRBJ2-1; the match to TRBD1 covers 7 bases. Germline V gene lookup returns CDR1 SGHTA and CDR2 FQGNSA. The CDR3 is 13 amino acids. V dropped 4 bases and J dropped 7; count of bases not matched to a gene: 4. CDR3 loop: CASSSWTGNEQFF. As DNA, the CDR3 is TGTGCCAGCAGCTCCTGGACAGGAAATGAGCAGTTCTTC.

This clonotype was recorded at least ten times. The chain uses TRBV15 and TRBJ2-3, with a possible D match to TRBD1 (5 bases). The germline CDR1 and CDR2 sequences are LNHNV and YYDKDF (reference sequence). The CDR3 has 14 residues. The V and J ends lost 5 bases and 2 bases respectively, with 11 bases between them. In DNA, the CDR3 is TGTGCCACCAGCGCCGGACAACCCACAGATACGCAGTATTTT. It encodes CATSAGQPTDTQYF.

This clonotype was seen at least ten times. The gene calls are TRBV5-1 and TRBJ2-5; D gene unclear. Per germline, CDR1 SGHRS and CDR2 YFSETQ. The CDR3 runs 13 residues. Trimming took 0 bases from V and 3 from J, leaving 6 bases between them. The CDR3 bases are TGCGCCAGCAGCTTGGTTCCAGAAGAGACCCAGTACTTC. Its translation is CASSLVPEETQYF.

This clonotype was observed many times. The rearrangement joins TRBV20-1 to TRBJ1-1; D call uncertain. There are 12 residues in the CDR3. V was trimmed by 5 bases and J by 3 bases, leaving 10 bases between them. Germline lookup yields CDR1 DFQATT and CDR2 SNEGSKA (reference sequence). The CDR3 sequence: CSAPPVYTEAFF. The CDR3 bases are TGCAGTGCTCCACCGGTATACACTGAAGCTTTCTTT.

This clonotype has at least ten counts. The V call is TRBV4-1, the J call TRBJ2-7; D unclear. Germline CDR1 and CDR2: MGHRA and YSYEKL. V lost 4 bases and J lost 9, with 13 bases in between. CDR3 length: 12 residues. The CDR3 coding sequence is TGCGCCAGCAGCCCGGTTCTAGGGCGGCAGTACTTC. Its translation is CASSPVLGRQYF.

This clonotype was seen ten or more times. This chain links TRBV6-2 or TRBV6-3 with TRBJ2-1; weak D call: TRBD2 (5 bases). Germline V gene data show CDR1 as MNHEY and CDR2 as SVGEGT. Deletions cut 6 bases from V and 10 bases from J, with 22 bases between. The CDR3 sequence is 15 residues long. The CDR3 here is CASRVGLASRREQFF. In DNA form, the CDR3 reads TGTGCCAGCAGAGTTGGTCTAGCAAGTAGAAGAGAGCAGTTCTTC.

The CDR3 reads CASSQAGQGPYNEQFF. CDR3 nucleotides: TGTGCCAGCAGCCAAGCTGGACAGGGACCCTACAATGAGCAGTTCTTC. This sequence joins TRBV4-2 and TRBJ2-1, with 8 bases matching TRBD1. Germline values: CDR1 LGHNA, CDR2 YNFKEQ. V lost 1 base, J lost 2 bases, and 4 bases stayed unmatched. This CDR3 has 16 residues.

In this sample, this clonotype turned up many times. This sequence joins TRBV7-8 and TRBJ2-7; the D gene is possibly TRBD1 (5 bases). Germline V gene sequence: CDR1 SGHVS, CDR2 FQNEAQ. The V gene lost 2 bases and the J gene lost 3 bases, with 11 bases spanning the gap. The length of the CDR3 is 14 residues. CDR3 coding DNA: TGTGCCAGCAGCTTAAACAGGCTCGGCTACGAGCAGTACTTC. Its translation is CASSLNRLGYEQYF. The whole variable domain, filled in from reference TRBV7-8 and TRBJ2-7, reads GAGVSQSPRYKVAKRGQDVALRCDPISGHVSLFWYQQALGQGPEFLTYFQNEAQLDKSGLPSDRFFAERPEGSVSTLKIQRTQQEDSAVYLCASSLNRLGYEQYFGPGTRLTVT.